Presented here are 32 T cell receptor beta chains from one specimen sequenced in a study of blood T cell repertoires in COVID-19. Here immunoSEQ multiplex PCR was the method, and the copy in TCRdb shows in-frame clones only, minus some. The sample holds 250,000 or so clones, around 87% seen once. Sequenced sample: peripheral blood. The receptor set was obtained from a woman aged 60-75 years with COVID-19, enrolled during active disease.

The CDR3 DNA is TGTGCCAGCAGCCGAGACAGGGTGGTATATGGCTACACCTTC. Its translation: CASSRDRVVYGYTF. This chain joins TRBV4-2 and TRBJ1-2; 7 positions agree with TRBD1. The CDR3 loop spans 14 amino acids. The germline gives CDR1 LGHNA, CDR2 YNFKEQ. V lost 4 bases to trimming and J lost 5 bases; unmatched junction nucleotides: 7.

The rearrangement joins TRBV7-3 to TRBJ2-1; 9 positions agree with TRBD1. The CDR3 contains 15 residues. Germline V CDR1 and CDR2: SGHTA, FQGTGA. Losses at the gene ends were 4 bases for V and 3 bases for J; bases not matched to a gene: 4. DNA of the CDR3: TGTGCCAGCAGCTCGGACAGGGGTGTCTACAATGAGCAGTTCTTC. It specifies CASSSDRGVYNEQFF.

This clone was detected only a few times. This chain links TRBV7-8 with TRBJ1-5, with 7 bases lining up with TRBD1. V was clipped by 1 base and J by 7 bases; unmatched bases: 7. In germline, CDR1 is SGHVS, CDR2 FQNEAQ. The CDR3 is 15 residues long. The CDR3 region has the DNA TGTGCCAGCAGCTTAGTGGAGGGGGCGGGACAGCCCCAGCATTTT. This sequence encodes CASSLVEGAGQPQHF.

The chain joins TRBV19 to TRBJ1-4; D possibly corresponds to TRBD1 (5 bases). Trimming removed 3 bases from V and 7 bases from J, with 18 bases in between. CDR1 is LNHDA, CDR2 SQIVND, per germline (reference sequence). The CDR3 is 16 amino acids. Here the CDR3 DNA reads TGTGCCAGTAGTATTTCGCGAAACAGGTTGGGTGAAAAACTGTTTTTT. Translated, it gives CASSISRNRLGEKLFF.

The chain employs TRBV5-6 and TRBJ1-2; possibly TRBD1 for D (6 bases). The CDR3 spans 18 residues. The germline V gene encodes CDR1 SGHDT and CDR2 YYEEEE. The germline V and J ends were trimmed by 2 bases and 6 bases, with 26 bases remaining between them. The CDR3 is CASSFIILGSGALDGYTF. The CDR3 nucleotides read TGTGCCAGCAGCTTTATAATACTTGGTTCAGGGGCGCTTGATGGCTACACCTTC.

The sample holds a few counts of this clone. The chain combines TRBV6-5 with TRBJ1-2; D gene unclear. Germline V gene sequence: CDR1 MNHEY, CDR2 SVGAGI. V lost 10 bases and J 4 bases, leaving 16 bases between the germline ends. The length of the CDR3 is 13 residues. The CDR3 DNA reads TGTGCCACCATTCGACCGGGAAGCTATGGCTACACCTTC. This sequence encodes CATIRPGSYGYTF.

The V gene is TRBV20-1, the J gene TRBJ1-2; 8 bases fit TRBD1. The CDR3 has 15 amino acids. The ends lost 3 bases at V and 5 bases at J; junction bases unmatched: 11. The germline V gene encodes CDR1 DFQATT and CDR2 SNEGSKA (reference sequence). In DNA form, the CDR3 reads TGCAGTGCTAGTAGAAGGGGACAGGCACTTTATGGCTACACCTTC. Residues: CSASRRGQALYGYTF.

The sample holds one count of this clone. The rearrangement joins TRBV5-1 to TRBJ1-4; TRBD1 is a possible D gene (5 bases). This CDR3 comprises 16 residues. V dropped 0 bases and J dropped 2 bases, with 11 bases sitting between them. Germline CDR1 SGHRS, CDR2 YFSETQ. The CDR3 nucleotides read TGCGCCAGCAGCTTGGAAAGGGGTGCGACTAATGAAAAACTGTTTTTT. This sequence encodes CASSLERGATNEKLFF.

The chain links TRBV6-5 to TRBJ2-7, with TRBD1 matching over 11 bases. In germline, CDR1 is MNHEY, CDR2 SVGAGI. Unmatched junction bases numbered 1, after V lost 6 bases and J lost 0 bases. The CDR3 runs to 14 residues. Here the CDR3 reads CASSGTGGSYEQYF. The CDR3 DNA reads TGTGCCAGCAGCGGGACAGGGGGCTCCTACGAGCAGTACTTC.

The chain recombines TRBV7-9 with TRBJ1-2; TRBD1 agrees at 8 bases. In germline, CDR1 is SEHNR, CDR2 FQNEAQ (reference sequence). V lost 4 bases and J lost 6; bases outside the gene matches: 4. The CDR3 covers 13 residues. CDR3 protein: CASSSGQGDGYTF. The CDR3 DNA sequence: TGTGCCAGCAGCTCCGGACAGGGTGATGGCTACACCTTC. Together with reference TRBV7-9 and TRBJ1-2, the CDR3 gives the full variable domain: DTGVSQNPRHKITKRGQNVTFRCDPISEHNRLYWYRQTLGQGPEFLTYFQNEAQLEKSRLLSDRFSAERPKGSFSTLEIQRTEQGDSAMYLCASSSGQGDGYTFGSGTRLTVV.

This clone appeared once. CDR3 sequence reads: CASSYTTGGVEAFF. The CDR3 DNA is TGTGCCAGCAGTTACACGACAGGGGGCGTTGAAGCTTTCTTT. This chain links TRBV6-2 or TRBV6-3 with TRBJ1-1; 10 bases fit TRBD1. CDR3 length: 14 residues. Germline V gives CDR1 MNHEY, CDR2 SVGEGT. Losses at the gene ends were 2 bases for V and 7 bases for J; bases not matched to a gene: 4.

The rearrangement joins TRBV7-3 to TRBJ2-5, with 7 bases that match TRBD2. This CDR3 has 13 amino acids. Losses at the gene ends were 5 bases for V and 4 bases for J; bases not matched to a gene: 4. CDR1 and CDR2 from the germline V gene are SGHTA and FQGTGA. The CDR3 sequence: CASSLAVGETQYF. The CDR3 bases are TGTGCCAGCAGCCTAGCGGTAGGAGAGACCCAGTACTTC.

This clone has a single count. This chain joins TRBV6-5 and TRBJ2-7; D perhaps matches TRBD2 (6 bases). CDR1 and CDR2 (germline): MNHEY, SVGAGI. V was shortened by 9 bases and J by 5 bases, with 17 bases between the two germline ends. The CDR3 runs 13 residues. The CDR3 DNA follows: TGTGCCAGTTATCGACTAGGCGGGAACGAGCAGTACTTC. It translates to CASYRLGGNEQYF.

This chain joins TRBV7-2 and TRBJ1-2; 9 bases are shared with TRBD1. The CDR3 spans 15 residues. V shed 4 bases, J shed 0 bases, and the junction held 3 bases outside the gene matches. The germline CDR1 and CDR2 sequences are SGHTA and FQGNSA. The CDR3 sequence: CASSSRTGANYGYTF. CDR3 DNA sequence: TGTGCCAGCAGCTCGAGGACAGGGGCTAACTATGGCTACACCTTC.

The rearrangement links TRBV7-2 to TRBJ2-7, with D perhaps TRBD2 (7 bases). The V end was cut by 1 base, the J end by 5 bases, with 15 bases between. Germline loops: CDR1 SGHTA, CDR2 FQGNSA. CDR3 length: 15 amino acids. CDR3 region: CASSLEGEGYDEQYF. CDR3 nucleotides: TGTGCCAGCAGCTTAGAGGGGGAGGGGTACGACGAGCAGTACTTC. Filled out from reference TRBV7-2 and TRBJ2-7, the complete variable domain reads GAGVSQSPSNKVTEKGKDVELRCDPISGHTALYWYRQSLGQGLEFLIYFQGNSAPDKSGLPSDRFSAERTGGSVSTLTIQRTQQEDSAVYLCASSLEGEGYDEQYFGPGTRLTVT.

The chain combines TRBV11-3 with TRBJ2-1; 12 nucleotides align to TRBD2. Germline trimming cut 4 bases from V and 6 bases from J; bases unmatched to any gene: 4. Per the germline V gene, CDR1 is SGHNT and CDR2 is YENEEA. This CDR3 has 15 residues. In DNA, the CDR3 is TGTGCCAGCAGCTCATCGGGACTAGCGGGCAATGAGCAGTTCTTC. It translates to CASSSSGLAGNEQFF.

The chain recombines TRBV4-3 with TRBJ1-2; 11 nucleotides match TRBD1. This CDR3 is built from 16 residues. Trimming took 4 bases from V and 8 from J; bases not matched to a gene: 12. Germline CDR1 is LGHNA and CDR2 is YSLEER. The CDR3 coding sequence is TGCGCCAGCAGCCCGGGACAGGGGGGCACCACCCAGGGCTACACCTTC. Its protein is CASSPGQGGTTQGYTF.

The J gene is TRBJ2-3, the V gene TRBV5-1, with 8 nucleotides matching TRBD2. The CDR3 sequence is 15 residues long. Trimming took 4 bases from V and 4 from J; bases not matched to a gene: 8. Germline V gene sequence: CDR1 SGHRS, CDR2 YFSETQ. The chain's CDR3 is CASSMGSGVSDTQYF. CDR3 coding DNA: TGCGCCAGCAGCATGGGTAGCGGGGTGTCAGATACGCAGTATTTT.

V is TRBV5-6 and J is TRBJ1-4, with 10 bases lining up with TRBD1. The CDR3 is made up of 15 amino acids. Per germline, CDR1 SGHDT and CDR2 YYEEEE. The J segment lost 5 bases and the V segment lost 7 bases, leaving 8 bases of the junction unmatched. The CDR3 here is CASGDRGLSNEKLFF. Here the CDR3 DNA reads TGTGCCAGCGGGGACAGGGGTCTTTCGAATGAAAAACTGTTTTTT. The entire variable domain, with the rest obtained from reference TRBV5-6 and TRBJ1-4, is as follows: DAGVTQSPTHLIKTRGQQVTLRCSPKSGHDTVSWYQQALGQGPQFIFQYYEEEERQRGNFPDRFSGHQFPNYSSELNVNALLLGDSALYLCASGDRGLSNEKLFFGSGTQLSVL.

The V call is TRBV3-1 (or the pseudogene TRBV3-2), the J call TRBJ1-4, with 8 positions matching TRBD1. The CDR3 contains 15 residues. With V trimmed by 3 bases and J by 0 bases, 0 bases remained unmatched. Germline CDR1 and CDR2: LGHDT and YNNKEL (reference sequence). CDR3 sequence reads: CASSQTGATNEKLFF. The DNA of the CDR3 is TGTGCCAGCAGCCAGACAGGGGCAACTAATGAAAAACTGTTTTTT.

This clone was seen just once. The gene calls are TRBV5-6 and TRBJ2-3; 10 bases line up with TRBD2. CDR3 length: 13 residues. The V gene's germline CDR1 is SGHDT and CDR2 YYEEEE. Germline trimming cut 7 bases from V and 2 bases from J; bases unmatched to any gene: 1. The CDR3 sequence: CASGTSATDTQYF. CDR3 nucleotide sequence: TGTGCCAGCGGGACTAGCGCCACAGATACGCAGTATTTT.

The chain is built from TRBV2 and TRBJ2-3; tentatively, D is TRBD2 (5 bases). CDR1 and CDR2 (germline): SNHLY, FYNNEI. The CDR3 length is 12 residues. The V and J ends lost 7 bases and 9 bases respectively, with 14 bases between them. CDR3 sequence: CASTTLRGTQYF. The CDR3 DNA sequence: TGTGCCAGCACTACCCTCCGCGGGACGCAGTATTTT.

The V and J genes are TRBV19 and TRBJ1-6; 7 nucleotides agree with TRBD1. Germline loops: CDR1 LNHDA, CDR2 SQIVND (reference sequence). There are 17 residues in the CDR3. V was clipped by 0 bases and J by 5 bases; unmatched bases: 7. DNA for the CDR3: TGTGCCAGTAGTATAGATCGTTTGGGGACAGATAATTCACCCCTCCACTTT. Translating it yields CASSIDRLGTDNSPLHF.

The chain uses TRBV7-2 and TRBJ2-1; 10 nucleotides match TRBD2. The V and J ends lost 3 bases and 8 bases, in that order; junction bases with no gene match: 7. Germline V gives CDR1 SGHTA, CDR2 FQGNSA. The CDR3 covers 15 residues. This chain's CDR3 is CASSFPGLAIDEQFF. CDR3 in DNA: TGTGCCAGCAGCTTTCCGGGACTAGCGATTGATGAGCAGTTCTTC.

This chain joins TRBV19 and TRBJ1-5; 7 nucleotides match TRBD1. J was trimmed by 7 bases and V by 7 bases; bases with no gene match: 7. CDR1 is LNHDA and CDR2 is SQIVND in the germline V gene (reference sequence). The CDR3 spans 13 residues. This CDR3 reads CASTTGVSQPQHF. In DNA form, the CDR3 reads TGTGCCAGTACAACAGGGGTTTCCCAGCCCCAGCATTTT.

The table lists this clone with a count of one. The chain couples TRBV19 to TRBJ2-1, with 13 bases lining up with TRBD2. J gave up 3 bases and V 6 bases, and 5 bases lay outside the gene matches. This CDR3 spans 16 amino acids. Germline V gives CDR1 LNHDA, CDR2 SQIVND (reference sequence). CDR3 loop: CASSRGLAGRYNEQFF. The CDR3 region has the DNA TGTGCCAGTAGCCGGGGACTAGCGGGACGCTACAATGAGCAGTTCTTC. Using reference TRBV19 and TRBJ2-1 for the parts outside the CDR3, the full variable domain is DGGITQSPKYLFRKEGQNVTLSCEQNLNHDAMYWYRQDPGQGLRLIYYSQIVNDFQKGDIAEGYSVSREKKESFPLTVTSAQKNPTAFYLCASSRGLAGRYNEQFFGPGTRLTVL.

The V gene is TRBV7-3, the J gene TRBJ2-1; possible D gene TRBD2, 7 bases. Trimming stripped 4 bases from V and 5 bases from J, with 30 bases between. The length of the CDR3 is 20 residues. Germline assignment: CDR1 SGHTA and CDR2 FQGTGA. The CDR3 coding sequence is TGTGCCAGCAGCTCCCGGTTTAATCGCGGGGGCCCCCCGGAGGACAATGAGCAGTTCTTC. It is translated as CASSSRFNRGGPPEDNEQFF.

The rearrangement uses TRBV5-1 and TRBJ1-2; D is unresolved. V was cut by 4 bases and J by 5 bases, with 9 bases left in between. The CDR3 totals 12 residues. Germline V gives CDR1 SGHRS, CDR2 YFSETQ. Written as DNA, the CDR3 is TGCGCCAGCAGCGAGGGCCCTTATGGCTACACCTTC. Amino acid sequence: CASSEGPYGYTF. The complete variable domain, with remaining parts taken from reference TRBV5-1 and TRBJ1-2, reads KAGVTQTPRYLIKTRGQQVTLSCSPISGHRSVSWYQQTPGQGLQFLFEYFSETQRNKGNFPGRFSGRQFSNSRSEMNVSTLELGDSALYLCASSEGPYGYTFGSGTRLTVV.

The rearrangement links TRBV19 to TRBJ2-1, with 8 bases that match TRBD1. The CDR3 length is 14 residues. The trim removed 10 bases at V and 2 bases at J, leaving 7 bases unmatched. In germline, CDR1 is LNHDA, CDR2 SQIVND (reference sequence). CDR3: CATGTGVTYNEQFF. CDR3 coding DNA: TGTGCCACTGGGACAGGAGTTACCTACAATGAGCAGTTCTTC.

V is TRBV7-3 and J is TRBJ2-1; 10 bases are shared with TRBD2. The CDR3 has 15 residues. Germline loops: CDR1 SGHTA, CDR2 FQGTGA. V dropped 5 bases and J dropped 7; count of bases not matched to a gene: 8. CDR3: CASSVLAGTRNEQFF. The CDR3 DNA reads TGTGCCAGCAGCGTACTAGCGGGGACGCGTAATGAGCAGTTCTTC.

The gene calls are TRBV10-2 and TRBJ2-1; D not resolved. This CDR3 has 16 residues. V lost 3 bases, J lost 0 bases, and 12 bases lay in between. Germline V CDR1 and CDR2: WSHSY, SAAADI. The CDR3 protein is CASSDSIRSSYNEQFF. The CDR3 region has the DNA TGCGCCAGCAGTGATTCCATTAGGAGCTCCTACAATGAGCAGTTCTTC.

The genes are TRBV7-3 and TRBJ2-2; D not certain. The CDR3 totals 14 residues. V was trimmed by 3 bases and J by 7 bases, leaving 12 bases between them. Germline V gene data show CDR1 as SGHTA and CDR2 as FQGTGA. CDR3: CASSFLHGGGELFF. The CDR3 nucleotides are TGTGCCAGCAGCTTCCTACACGGCGGCGGGGAGCTGTTTTTT.